The 20 T cell receptor beta chains listed next were all sequenced from one sample in a study of early T cells in non-severe SARS-CoV-2 infection. TCRdb independently ran MiXCR on the 5' RACE reads; one entry per CDR3 protein. The table has roughly 51,000 distinct CDR3 sequences, roughly 9.8% seen once. Sequenced: whole blood. The receptors stem from an adult who was a healthcare worker with PCR-confirmed SARS-CoV-2 infection or an uninfected control (not recorded which).

This clonotype was picked up many times. J is TRBJ2-7 and V is TRBV19; D not certain. V lost 1 base, J lost 2 bases, and 6 bases lay in between. The germline V gene has CDR1 LNHDA and CDR2 SQIVND (reference sequence). The CDR3 contains 13 residues. CDR3 DNA: TGTGCCAGTAGTATAGGGGCAGCCTACGAGCAGTACTTC. It translates to CASSIGAAYEQYF. Full variable domain (missing parts from reference TRBV19 and TRBJ2-7): DGGITQSPKYLFRKEGQNVTLSCEQNLNHDAMYWYRQDPGQGLRLIYYSQIVNDFQKGDIAEGYSVSREKKESFPLTVTSAQKNPTAFYLCASSIGAAYEQYFGPGTRLTVT.

The chain has TRBV20-1 and TRBJ2-5; unclear D gene. The ends were cut back, 0 bases at V and 0 bases at J, with 8 bases in the middle. The CDR3 has 14 amino acids. CDR1 is DFQATT and CDR2 is SNEGSKA in the germline V gene (reference sequence). This CDR3 reads CSARDQADQETQYF. In DNA, the CDR3 is TGCAGTGCTAGAGATCAAGCAGACCAAGAGACCCAGTACTTC.

This clonotype was recorded at least ten times. The chain combines TRBV5-6 with TRBJ2-5; no firm D call. The CDR3 runs to 15 residues. The V end lost 2 bases, the J end lost 5 bases, and 16 bases lay between the germline ends. Germline loops: CDR1 SGHDT, CDR2 YYEEEE. The DNA of the CDR3 is TGTGCCAGCAGCTTTACCCCCGGTGTGGGGGAGACCCAGTACTTC. Translated, it gives CASSFTPGVGETQYF. Based on the CDR3 plus reference TRBV5-6 and TRBJ2-5, the full variable domain is DAGVTQSPTHLIKTRGQQVTLRCSPKSGHDTVSWYQQALGQGPQFIFQYYEEEERQRGNFPDRFSGHQFPNYSSELNVNALLLGDSALYLCASSFTPGVGETQYFGPGTRLLVL.

The chain links TRBV7-9 to TRBJ2-3, with D tentatively TRBD1 or TRBD2 (5 bases each). The CDR3 runs to 11 residues. Trimming left V 5 bases short and J 8 bases short, with 8 bases between. CDR1 is SEHNR, CDR2 FQNEAQ, per germline (reference sequence). The CDR3 protein is CASSRGVTQYF. The CDR3 nucleotides read TGTGCCAGCAGCCGAGGGGTTACGCAGTATTTT.

This clonotype occurred many times. The chain recombines TRBV7-9 with TRBJ1-1, with D hard to call. The CDR3 spans 11 residues. Trimming cost V 5 bases and J 11 bases, with 12 bases left between them. CDR1 SEHNR and CDR2 FQNEAQ come from the germline V gene (reference sequence). This CDR3 reads CASSREARAFF. The CDR3, as DNA: TGTGCCAGCAGCCGCGAAGCCCGGGCTTTCTTT.

The chain is built from TRBV7-9 and TRBJ2-7; TRBD1 matches at 7 bases. V was pared by 5 bases and J by 5 bases, with 9 bases of the junction left unmatched. The CDR3 is 14 residues long. Germline CDR1 reads SEHNR; CDR2 reads FQNEAQ (reference sequence). CDR3 sequence reads: CASSPRQGFDEQYF. The CDR3 DNA is TGTGCCAGCAGCCCGCGACAGGGTTTCGACGAGCAGTACTTC.

This clonotype was counted between two and nine times. V is TRBV28 and J is TRBJ2-1; 10 nucleotides align to TRBD1. The CDR3 consists of 14 residues. Trimming took 7 bases from V and 6 from J; bases not matched to a gene: 6. CDR1 and CDR2 from the germline V gene are MDHEN and SYDVKM. This CDR3 is CASILDRGVNEQFF. The DNA for the CDR3 is TGTGCCAGCATCCTGGACAGGGGGGTCAATGAGCAGTTCTTC.

This clonotype was seen ten or more times. The CDR3 region is CSARTDRGNSPLHF. DNA of the CDR3: TGCAGTGCTAGGACGGACAGGGGGAATTCACCCCTCCACTTT. The gene calls are TRBV20-1 and TRBJ1-6, with TRBD1 matching 10 bases. The trim removed 3 bases at V and 7 bases at J, leaving 3 bases unmatched. The CDR3 sequence is 14 residues long. Germline CDR1 DFQATT, CDR2 SNEGSKA (reference sequence).

This clonotype was observed at least ten times. This chain connects TRBV6-1 to TRBJ2-7; D gene uncertain. Germline V gives CDR1 MNHNS, CDR2 SASEGT. V lost 5 bases and J lost 6, with 17 bases in between. This CDR3 has 14 residues. The CDR3 nucleotides read TGTGCCAGCAGTTGGGATAAAAACATCGGCGAGCAGTACTTC. This translates into CASSWDKNIGEQYF.

This clonotype showed up many times. This chain uses TRBV7-2 with TRBJ1-2; D gene uncertain. Trimming took off 1 base at V and 2 bases at J, with 8 bases between the two ends. This CDR3 has 14 residues. The V gene's germline CDR1 is SGHTA and CDR2 FQGNSA. The CDR3 nucleotides are TGTGCCAGCAGCTTAGATCCGTTAAACTATGGCTACACCTTC. Translation gives CASSLDPLNYGYTF.

This sequence joins TRBV11-2 and TRBJ2-1; possible D gene TRBD1, 6 bases. Trimming pared 0 bases from V and 3 bases from J, leaving 6 bases between. This CDR3 has 14 amino acids. Germline values: CDR1 SGHAT, CDR2 FQNNGV. CDR3: CASSLEDSYNEQFF. CDR3 nucleotides: TGTGCCAGCAGCTTAGAGGACAGCTACAATGAGCAGTTCTTC.

This clonotype was observed many times. The chain has TRBV11-2 and TRBJ2-1; D unclear. Per the germline V gene, CDR1 is SGHAT and CDR2 is FQNNGV. The CDR3 has 14 residues. V dropped 8 bases and J dropped 0 bases, with 11 bases sitting between them. The DNA for the CDR3 is TGTGCCAGCTCCCGGTCGGGCTCCTACAATGAGCAGTTCTTC. The encoded protein is CASSRSGSYNEQFF.

A single count supports this clonotype. One end of the junction is discordant with germline, which a read error may explain. The V and J genes are TRBV6-1 and TRBJ1-1; the D gene is possibly TRBD1 (6 bases). Germline V gene data show CDR1 as MNHNS and CDR2 as SASEGT. CDR3 length: 14 residues. CDR3 region: CASRIGQKNSEAFF. The CDR3 DNA sequence: TGTGCCAGCAGAATCGGACAGAAAAACAGTGAAGCTTTCTTT.

This clonotype was detected a few times. The chain employs TRBV12-3 or TRBV12-4 and TRBJ2-1; D gene uncertain. The CDR3 contains 13 residues. Trimming removed 6 bases from V and 1 base from J, with 7 bases in between. CDR3 sequence: CASRRGSYNEQFF. The CDR3 DNA reads as TGTGCCAGCAGGCGAGGATCCTACAATGAGCAGTTCTTC.

This clonotype was counted only a few times. This chain connects TRBV7-9 to TRBJ2-5; TRBD2 matches at 11 bases. There are 15 residues in the CDR3. Trimming took 5 bases from V and 5 from J; bases not matched to a gene: 7. Germline CDR1 reads SEHNR; CDR2 reads FQNEAQ (reference sequence). DNA of the CDR3: TGTGCCAGCAGCGCCCTAGCGGGAGGTCTGGAGACCCAGTACTTC. It encodes CASSALAGGLETQYF.

This clonotype came up a few times. The chain has TRBV3-1 and TRBJ2-1, with D unclear. Trimming left V 1 base short and J 7 bases short, with 5 bases between. From germline, CDR1 is LGHDT and CDR2 YNNKEL (reference sequence). The CDR3 is 12 amino acids. CDR3 DNA sequence: TGTGCCAGCAGCCAAGTCGGGAATGAGCAGTTCTTC. This encodes CASSQVGNEQFF.

Many counts were recorded for this clonotype. The rearrangement uses TRBV4-1 and TRBJ1-6, with TRBD1 matching 7 bases. The CDR3 has 20 amino acids. Germline V lookup: CDR1 MGHRA, CDR2 YSYEKL. The junction had 20 bases not matched to a gene; V was cut back by 2 bases and J by 7 bases. The CDR3, as DNA: TGCGCCAGCAGCCAAAGCCCCCTGGAACTTAGACAGGGCAGAAATTCACCCCTCCACTTT. Its translation: CASSQSPLELRQGRNSPLHF.

There are many counts of this clonotype. V is TRBV27 and J is TRBJ1-1; D is undetermined. Trimming took 1 base from V and 2 from J, leaving 11 bases between them. The CDR3 consists of 15 residues. CDR1 and CDR2 from the germline V gene are MNHEY and SMNVEV (reference sequence). The CDR3 DNA reads TGTGCCAGCAGTTTATATCAGGCAGGAAACACTGAAGCTTTCTTT. Its protein product is CASSLYQAGNTEAFF.

This clonotype was detected a few times. The V call is TRBV7-8, the J call TRBJ2-1; weak D call: TRBD1 (6 bases). Trimming took 6 bases from V and 8 from J, leaving 20 bases between them. Germline V gene data show CDR1 as SGHVS and CDR2 as FQNEAQ. The CDR3 loop spans 15 amino acids. The CDR3 DNA follows: TGTGCCAGCAGTCAAAGAGGCAACAGGGCATATGAGCAGTTCTTC. Its translation: CASSQRGNRAYEQFF.

The rearrangement joins TRBV6-2 or TRBV6-3 to TRBJ2-1; D may be TRBD2 (7 bases). The V end lost 8 bases, the J end lost 4 bases, and 15 bases lay between the germline ends. Germline CDR1 is MNHEY and CDR2 is SVGEGT. The CDR3 length is 14 residues. The CDR3 bases are TGTGCCAGCCAAAGGGGGGGGACTTACAATGAGCAGTTCTTC. This translates into CASQRGGTYNEQFF.